This T cell receptor (beta chain) was recovered during a study of blood T cell repertoires in COVID-19. At the level of the study: Sources were T cells, B-cell-depleted T cells, or PBMCs; the material itself was cDNA or gDNA.

Authors' processing steps: Reference gene primer amplification gave nucleated cell count estimates. Sequenced by immunoSEQ multiplex PCR; TCRdb stores in-frame clones only, minus some. Clone size and the V and J calls come from that table; the DNA yielded D and trimming. This table holds some 320,000 clones, 65% to 90% found once. The sample consisted of peripheral blood. This clonotype was sampled from a human donor in a cohort sampled during active COVID-19.

The CDR3 DNA follows: TGTGCCAGCAGTAAGGAAAGGAGCTCCTACGAGCAGTACTTC. Residues: CASSKERSSYEQYF. The genes are TRBV27 and TRBJ2-7; unclear D gene. This CDR3 spans 14 amino acids. Germline values: CDR1 MNHEY, CDR2 SMNVEV (reference sequence). The V gene lost 5 bases and the J gene lost 0 bases, with 11 bases spanning the gap.